Here is one T cell receptor (beta chain) with its context. Trimming removed 1 base from V and 10 bases from J, with 15 bases in between. CDR3 length: 15 residues. Germline V gene lookup returns CDR1 SGHNT and CDR2 YYREEE (reference sequence). The sample is drawn from a study of T cell responses to AZD1222 COVID-19 vaccine. TCRdb's copy holds only in-frame clones and misses some; the assay was immunoSEQ multiplex PCR. The sample has about 67,000 clones; around four fifths are singletons. Specimen: peripheral blood, collected on day 0 of AZD1222 vaccination. This sequence originates from an adult in good health. The V gene is TRBV5-4, the J gene TRBJ1-6, with a possible D match to TRBD1 (5 bases). This CDR3 is CASSLPGPVGSPLHF. In DNA, the CDR3 is TGTGCCAGCAGCTTGCCAGGGCCTGTCGGGTCACCCCTCCACTTT.